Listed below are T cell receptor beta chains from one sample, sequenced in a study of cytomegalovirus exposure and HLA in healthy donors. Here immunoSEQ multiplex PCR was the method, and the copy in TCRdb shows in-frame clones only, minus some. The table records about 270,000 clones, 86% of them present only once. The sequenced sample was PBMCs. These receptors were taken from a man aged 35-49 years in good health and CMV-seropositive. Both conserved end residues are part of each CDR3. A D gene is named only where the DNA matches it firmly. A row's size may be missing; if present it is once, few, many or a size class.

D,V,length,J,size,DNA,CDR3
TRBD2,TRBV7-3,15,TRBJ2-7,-,TGTGCCAGCAGCTTAACGGGTGGGAGGGCTCACGAGCAGTACTTC,CASSLTGGRAHEQYF
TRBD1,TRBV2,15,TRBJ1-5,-,TGTGCCAGCAGTGAATATTCAGGGGGCAGGCAGCCCCAGCATTTT,CASSEYSGGRQPQHF
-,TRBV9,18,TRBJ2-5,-,TGTGCCAGCAGCGTAGGGCCCAATCAGGAGGTCCTGGGGGAGACCCAGTACTTC,CASSVGPNQEVLGETQYF
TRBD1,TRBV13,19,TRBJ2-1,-,TGTGCCAGCATACCCCCGGGACAGGGGGCATCCAGGCCCTACAATGAGCAGTTCTTC,CASIPPGQGASRPYNEQFF
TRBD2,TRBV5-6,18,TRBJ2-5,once,TGTGCCAGCAGCTTAGTATACGGTGGGAGGGCCTCGGGAGAGACCCAGTACTTC,CASSLVYGGRASGETQYF
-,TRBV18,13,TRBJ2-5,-,TGTGCCAGCTCCGCGGGTTCAGACGAGACCCAGTACTTC,CASSAGSDETQYF
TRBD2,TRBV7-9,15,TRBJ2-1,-,TGTGCCAGCAGCTTCCCTAGCGGGAGCCGTCATGAGCAGTTCTTC,CASSFPSGSRHEQFF
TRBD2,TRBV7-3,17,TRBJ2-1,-,TGTGCCAGCAGCTTAACTGCTAGCGGGAACTCCTACAATGAGCAGTTCTTC,CASSLTASGNSYNEQFF
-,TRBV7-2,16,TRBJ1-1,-,TGTGCCAGCAGCTTAGGGTACCCGGGACAGAACACTGAAGCTTTCTTT,CASSLGYPGQNTEAFF
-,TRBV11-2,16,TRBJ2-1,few,TGTGCCAGCAGCCCTCGACAGGACCGCTCCTACAATGAGCAGTTCTTC,CASSPRQDRSYNEQFF
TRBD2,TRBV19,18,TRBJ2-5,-,TGTGCCAGTAGTTTTCAAGCCGGACTAGCGGTAAGACAAGAGACCCAGTACTTC,CASSFQAGLAVRQETQYF
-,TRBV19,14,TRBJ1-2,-,TGTGCCAGTGGCCCGAGGGCCACGGGGTATGGCTACACCTTC,CASGPRATGYGYTF
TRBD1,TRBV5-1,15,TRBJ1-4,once,TGCGCCAGCAGCATCCGGGACAGGGGGAATGAAAAACTGTTTTTT,CASSIRDRGNEKLFF
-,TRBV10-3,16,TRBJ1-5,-,TGTGCCATCAGTGAAGGAGGACCGCTTAGCAATCAGCCCCAGCATTTT,CAISEGGPLSNQPQHF
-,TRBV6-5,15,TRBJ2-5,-,TGTGCCAGCAGTTCCTCTTGGCTAGTCCAAGAGACCCAGTACTTC,CASSSSWLVQETQYF
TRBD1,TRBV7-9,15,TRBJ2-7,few,TGTGCCAGCAGCGCCCCCGGGACAGGGTACCACGAGCAGTACTTC,CASSAPGTGYHEQYF
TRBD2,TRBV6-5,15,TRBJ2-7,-,TGTGCCAGCAGAGGAGGACTAGCGGGCTACTACGAGCAGTACTTC,CASRGGLAGYYEQYF
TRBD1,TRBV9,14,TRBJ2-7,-,TGTGCCAGCAGGGGATCGGACAGGCACTACGAGCAGTACTTC,CASRGSDRHYEQYF
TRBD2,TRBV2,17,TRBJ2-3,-,TGTGCCAGCAGTGAAGCCGGGACTAGCGGTAGCACAGATACGCAGTATTTT,CASSEAGTSGSTDTQYF
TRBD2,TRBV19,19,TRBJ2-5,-,TGTGCCAGTAGTGCCGGATTAGGGACTAGCGGGACGTACCAAGAGACCCAGTACTTC,CASSAGLGTSGTYQETQYF
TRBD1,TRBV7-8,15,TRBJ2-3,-,TGTGCCAGCAGCCTGGGGGACAGGTCCACAGATACGCAGTATTTT,CASSLGDRSTDTQYF
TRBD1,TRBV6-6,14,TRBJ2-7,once,TGTGCCAGCAGTTACTCCGGGACAGGGAGTGAGCAGTACTTC,CASSYSGTGSEQYF
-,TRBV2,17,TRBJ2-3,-,TGTGCCAGCAGTGGACTTGGGAGTCGCGGTTTCGCAGATACGCAGTATTTT,CASSGLGSRGFADTQYF
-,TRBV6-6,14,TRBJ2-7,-,TGTGCCGCAAGGGGGCCGGGGGCCCTATACGAGCAGTACTTC,CAARGPGALYEQYF
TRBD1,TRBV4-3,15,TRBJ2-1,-,TGCGCCAGCAGCGACAGGGTTATGGAGGACAATGAGCAGTTCTTC,CASSDRVMEDNEQFF
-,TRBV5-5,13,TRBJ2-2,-,TGTGCCAGCAGCTTTCTTAGCGGCGGGGAGCTGTTTTTT,CASSFLSGGELFF
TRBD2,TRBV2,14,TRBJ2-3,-,TGTGCCGGGGATATGGGACTAGGCACAGATACGCAGTATTTT,CAGDMGLGTDTQYF
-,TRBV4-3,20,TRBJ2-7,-,TGCGCCAGCAGCCGGAGAGGGGGCCAGGGAACTAGCGGAGAACTTTACGAGCAGTACTTC,CASSRRGGQGTSGELYEQYF
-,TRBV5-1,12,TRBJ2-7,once,TGCGCCAGCAGCCTTCAGGGTTACGAGCAGTACTTC,CASSLQGYEQYF
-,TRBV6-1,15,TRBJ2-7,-,TGTGCCAGCAGTGAAGGGCAGGCCCAGTCCTACGAGCAGTACTTC,CASSEGQAQSYEQYF
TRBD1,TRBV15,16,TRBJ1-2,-,TGTGCCACCAGTCCACGCCGGGACAGGGTGGACTATGGCTACACCTTC,CATSPRRDRVDYGYTF
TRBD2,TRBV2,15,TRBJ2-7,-,TGTGCCAAAGCCCCGGGACTAGCGGTGCCTACGGGGCAGTACTTC,CAKAPGLAVPTGQYF
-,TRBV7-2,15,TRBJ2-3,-,TGTGCCAGCAGCTTAAGGGGTCCTAGCACAGATACGCAGTATTTT,CASSLRGPSTDTQYF
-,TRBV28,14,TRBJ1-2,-,TGTGCCAGCATTCCCACAGGATTTAACTATGGCTACACCTTC,CASIPTGFNYGYTF
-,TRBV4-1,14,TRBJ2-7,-,TGCGCCAGCAGCCCGAAAGGGACTTTAGGCGAGCAGTACTTC,CASSPKGTLGEQYF
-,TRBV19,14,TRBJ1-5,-,TGTGCCAGTAGTATACAGGGGATCCATCAGCCCCAGCATTTT,CASSIQGIHQPQHF
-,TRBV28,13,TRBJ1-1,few,TGTGCCAGCAGCCATCATTTGAACACTGAAGCTTTCTTT,CASSHHLNTEAFF
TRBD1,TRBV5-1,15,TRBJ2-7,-,TGCGCCAGCAGCTTGGTGGCAGGGGGCTTATACGAGCAGTACTTC,CASSLVAGGLYEQYF
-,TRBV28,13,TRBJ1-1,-,TGTGCCAGCAGGTCAACAACGAACACTGAAGCTTTCTTT,CASRSTTNTEAFF
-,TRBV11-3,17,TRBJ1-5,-,TGTGCCAGCAGCCCAGACACTCACCTCAGGGGCAATCAGCCCCAGCATTTT,CASSPDTHLRGNQPQHF
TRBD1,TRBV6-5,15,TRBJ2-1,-,TGTGCCAGCAGTTACAACGGACAGGGGTACAATGAGCAGTTCTTC,CASSYNGQGYNEQFF
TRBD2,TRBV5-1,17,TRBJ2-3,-,TGCGCCAGCAGCCCAGGACTAGCGGAGCAACTTGGGGATACGCAGTATTTT,CASSPGLAEQLGDTQYF
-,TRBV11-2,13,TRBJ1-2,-,TGTGCCAGCAGCGCGACGCAAGAGGGTGGCTACACCTTC,CASSATQEGGYTF
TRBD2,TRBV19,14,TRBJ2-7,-,TGTGCCAGTAGTATCTCTAGCGGAGAATACGAGCAGTACTTC,CASSISSGEYEQYF
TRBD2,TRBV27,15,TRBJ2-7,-,TGTGCCAGCAGTTCTGGGACTAGCGGGAGGTACGAGCAGTACTTC,CASSSGTSGRYEQYF
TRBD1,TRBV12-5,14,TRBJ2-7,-,TGTGCTAGTGGTTCCCGGGACAGGTTCTACGAGCAGTACTTC,CASGSRDRFYEQYF
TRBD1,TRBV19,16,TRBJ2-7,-,TGTGCCAGTAGTATAACTGGGACAGGGGGCATCTACGAGCAGTACTTC,CASSITGTGGIYEQYF
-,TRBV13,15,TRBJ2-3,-,TGTGCCAGCAGCTTAGGCTTCCAGCAGGCAGATACGCAGTATTTT,CASSLGFQQADTQYF
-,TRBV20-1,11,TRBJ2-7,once,TGCAGTGCCAAATCCCTCCAGGAGCAGTACTTC,CSAKSLQEQYF
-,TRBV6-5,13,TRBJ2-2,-,TGTGCCAGCAGCTTAGGAGTCCCCGGGGAGCTGTTCTTT,CASSLGVPGELFF
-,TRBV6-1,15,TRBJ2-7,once,TGTGCCAGCAGTGAATATCTCGGGACACCGTACGAGCAGTACTTC,CASSEYLGTPYEQYF
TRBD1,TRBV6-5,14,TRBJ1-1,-,TGTGCCAGCACCCCTTGGACAGGGAACACTGAAGCTTTCTTT,CASTPWTGNTEAFF